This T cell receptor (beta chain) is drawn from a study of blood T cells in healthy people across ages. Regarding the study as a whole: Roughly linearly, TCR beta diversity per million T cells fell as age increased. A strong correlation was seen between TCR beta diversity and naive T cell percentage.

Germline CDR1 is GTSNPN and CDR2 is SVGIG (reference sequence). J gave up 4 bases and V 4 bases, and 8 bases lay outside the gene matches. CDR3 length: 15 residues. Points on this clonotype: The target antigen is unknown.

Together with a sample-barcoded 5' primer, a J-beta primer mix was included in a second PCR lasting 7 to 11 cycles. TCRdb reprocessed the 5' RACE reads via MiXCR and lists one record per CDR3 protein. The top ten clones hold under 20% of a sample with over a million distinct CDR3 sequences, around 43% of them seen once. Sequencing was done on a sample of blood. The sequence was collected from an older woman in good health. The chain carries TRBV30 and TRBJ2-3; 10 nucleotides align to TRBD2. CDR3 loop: CAWTDLAGDADTQYF. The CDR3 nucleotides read TGTGCCTGGACTGATCTAGCGGGAGACGCAGATACGCAGTATTTT.